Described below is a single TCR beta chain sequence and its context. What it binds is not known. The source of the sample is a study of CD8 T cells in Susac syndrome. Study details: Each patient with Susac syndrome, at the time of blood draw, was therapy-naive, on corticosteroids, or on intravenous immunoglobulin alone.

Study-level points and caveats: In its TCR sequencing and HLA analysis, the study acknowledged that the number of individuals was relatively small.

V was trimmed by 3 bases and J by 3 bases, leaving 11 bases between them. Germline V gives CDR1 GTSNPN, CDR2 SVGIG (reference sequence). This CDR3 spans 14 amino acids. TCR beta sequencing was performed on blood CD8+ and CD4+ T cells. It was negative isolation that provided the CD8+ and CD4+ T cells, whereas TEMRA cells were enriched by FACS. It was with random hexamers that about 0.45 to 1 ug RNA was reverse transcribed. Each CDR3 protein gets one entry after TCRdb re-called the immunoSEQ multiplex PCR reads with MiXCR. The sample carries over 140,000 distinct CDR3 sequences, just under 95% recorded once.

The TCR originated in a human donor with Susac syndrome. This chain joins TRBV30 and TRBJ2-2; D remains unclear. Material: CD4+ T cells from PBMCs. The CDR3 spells CAWRGGTDTGELFF. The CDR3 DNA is TGTGCCTGGAGGGGTGGTACGGACACCGGGGAGCTGTTTTTT.